These 2 T cell receptor beta chains share one sample of origin, sequenced in a study of cytomegalovirus exposure and HLA in healthy donors (dated 2017 in TCRdb). The method was the immunoSEQ multiplex PCR assay. For the multiplex PCR, a mixture combining 60 forward primers for TCR Vbeta segments and 13 reverse primers for TCR Jbeta segments was used. TCRdb stores this immuneACCESS table with in-frame sequences only. Part of the clones is absent; in the studies checked, under half of the shortfall reflects unresolved V genes, and no reason is known for the rest. For this sample the table gives around 120,000 clones, of which 80% were detected only once. Around 3.3% of the sample is taken by the ten largest. What was sequenced was PBMCs. These TCRs come from a male donor in good health and CMV-seronegative.

As concerns this clone: An end of the junction does not agree with germline; a read error may underlie this. This chain links TRBV25-1 with TRBJ2-6, with D perhaps matching TRBD1 (6 bases). Germline V gene data show CDR1 as MGHDK and CDR2 as SYGVNS. CDR3 size: 18 residues. The chain's CDR3 is CASSAPGHIPSGANGLTF. The CDR3 DNA sequence: TGTGCCAGCAGTGCCCCGGGACACATACCCTCTGGGGCCAACGGCCTGACTTTC. Variable domain in full (rest from reference TRBV25-1 and TRBJ2-6): EADIYQTPRYLVIGTGKKITLECSQTMGHDKMYWYQQDPGMELHLIHYSYGVNSTEKGDLSSESTVSRIRTEHFPLTLESARPSHTSQYLCASSAPGHIPSGANGLTFGAGSRLTVL.

The chain uses TRBV5-1 and TRBJ2-1, with 10 nucleotides matching TRBD2. The CDR3 loop spans 18 amino acids. CDR1 and CDR2 from the germline V gene are SGHRS and YFSETQ. V shed 6 bases, J shed 0 bases, and the junction held 12 bases outside the gene matches. CDR3 bases: TGCGCCAGCAAAGGACTAGCGGCACCCTCCAGCTCCTACAATGAGCAGTTCTTC. It is translated as CASKGLAAPSSSYNEQFF.